The 21 T cell receptor beta chains presented below share a single source sample, sequenced in a study of PD-1 blockade in classical Hodgkin lymphoma. Sequenced by immunoSEQ multiplex PCR; TCRdb stores in-frame clones only, minus some. There are about 30,000 clones in the sample; less than 90% occur only once, and around 2.4% lies in the top ten. Every one of the patients relapsed after autologous stem cell transplantation (brentuximab vedotin exposure was variable). The authors purified CD4+ T cells from thawed PBMCs by magnetic negative selection. The sequenced sample was CD4+ T cells from blood, obtained at baseline. All receptors derive from a human donor with classical Hodgkin lymphoma.

V gene TRBV7-9 combines with J gene TRBJ2-5; the match to TRBD1 covers 9 bases. The germline V gene has CDR1 SEHNR and CDR2 FQNEAQ (reference sequence). CDR3 length: 16 amino acids. V gave up 1 base and J gave up 2 bases; unmatched junction bases: 5. The CDR3 sequence is CASSLGDRGKQETQYF. The CDR3 DNA sequence: TGTGCCAGCAGCTTAGGTGACAGGGGGAAACAAGAGACCCAGTACTTC. The complete variable domain, with remaining parts taken from reference TRBV7-9 and TRBJ2-5, reads DTGVSQNPRHKITKRGQNVTFRCDPISEHNRLYWYRQTLGQGPEFLTYFQNEAQLEKSRLLSDRFSAERPKGSFSTLEIQRTEQGDSAMYLCASSLGDRGKQETQYFGPGTRLLVL.

The rearrangement joins TRBV30 to TRBJ1-6, with D possibly TRBD1 on 5 matching bases. Germline lookup yields CDR1 GTSNPN and CDR2 SVGIG (reference sequence). Deletions cut 3 bases from V and 7 bases from J, with 16 bases between. CDR3 length: 15 residues. For the CDR3, the DNA is TGTGCCTGGAGAGGAACAGGCCATGTGAATTCACCCCTCCACTTT. Its protein is CAWRGTGHVNSPLHF.

This clone was counted once. The rearrangement joins TRBV5-4 to TRBJ1-2; D possibly corresponds to TRBD1 (5 bases). The CDR3 extends over 17 amino acids. Germline V CDR1 and CDR2: SGHNT, YYREEE (reference sequence). Trimming removed 4 bases from V and 3 bases from J, with 22 bases in between. The CDR3 spells CASSPGAWGRDDYGYTF. Here the CDR3 DNA reads TGTGCCAGCAGCCCGGGAGCCTGGGGCAGGGACGACTATGGCTACACCTTC.

This chain uses TRBV7-9 with TRBJ2-1, with 8 bases fitting TRBD1. CDR1 and CDR2 (germline): SEHNR, FQNEAQ (reference sequence). V was pared by 2 bases and J by 6 bases, with 12 bases of the junction left unmatched. The CDR3 spans 17 residues. CDR3 in DNA: TGTGCCAGCAGCTTACCCGTACAGCAGGGGGCCGCCAATGAGCAGTTCTTC. This translates into CASSLPVQQGAANEQFF. The full variable domain, rest sourced from reference TRBV7-9 and TRBJ2-1, is DTGVSQNPRHKITKRGQNVTFRCDPISEHNRLYWYRQTLGQGPEFLTYFQNEAQLEKSRLLSDRFSAERPKGSFSTLEIQRTEQGDSAMYLCASSLPVQQGAANEQFFGPGTRLTVL.

V is TRBV19 and J is TRBJ1-5, with no clear D. The CDR3 spans 15 residues. The V gene's germline CDR1 is LNHDA and CDR2 SQIVND (reference sequence). V lost 9 bases and J lost 2, with 17 bases in between. CDR3 nucleotides: TGTGCCAGCAACCTCGAAGGGAGCGGCAATCAGCCCCAGCATTTT. Translated, it gives CASNLEGSGNQPQHF.

About this clone: Other DNA sequences in the same sample also yield this CDR3. The V gene is TRBV5-6, the J gene TRBJ2-7, with unresolved D. The CDR3 has 12 amino acids. Germline CDR1 SGHDT, CDR2 YYEEEE. V gave up 1 base and J gave up 5 bases, with 7 bases separating them. This CDR3 reads CASSLFGDEQYF. CDR3 bases: TGTGCCAGCAGCTTGTTTGGGGACGAGCAGTACTTC.

The table lists this clone with a few counts. This chain uses TRBV6-4 with TRBJ1-5; D ambiguous. In germline, CDR1 is MRHNA, CDR2 SNTAGT. V lost 10 bases to trimming and J lost 0 bases, with 28 bases between them. This CDR3 has 19 residues. DNA for the CDR3: TGTGCCATCCCGGACCATCCGAACGTCCTTAATTATAGCAATCAGCCCCAGCATTTT. Amino acids: CAIPDHPNVLNYSNQPQHF.

The V call is TRBV10-3, the J call TRBJ2-7; TRBD1 aligns across 10 bases. CDR1 and CDR2 from the germline V gene are ENHRY and SYGVKD. V was clipped by 3 bases and J by 5 bases; unmatched bases: 4. This CDR3 is built from 14 residues. This chain's CDR3 is CAISDGTGVDEQYF. DNA for the CDR3: TGTGCCATCAGTGACGGGACAGGGGTCGACGAGCAGTACTTC.

This clone showed up just a few times. This chain uses TRBV6-5 with TRBJ1-5; D remains unclear. Trimming cost V 6 bases and J 3 bases, with 15 bases left between them. The CDR3 totals 15 residues. Germline loops: CDR1 MNHEY, CDR2 SVGAGI. The CDR3 DNA follows: TGTGCCAGCAGACCAACAGCATACCTCAATCAGCCCCAGCATTTT. Its translation is CASRPTAYLNQPQHF.

This chain links TRBV30 with TRBJ1-4; TRBD1 matches 7 bases. The ends lost 3 bases at V and 10 bases at J; junction bases unmatched: 20. This CDR3 spans 17 amino acids. The germline V gene has CDR1 GTSNPN and CDR2 SVGIG (reference sequence). The CDR3 coding sequence is TGTGCCTGGAGGGAACCGGGACAGCCCTTGCTGAGGGGAAAACTGTTTTTT. Protein: CAWREPGQPLLRGKLFF.

The chain combines TRBV6-5 with TRBJ2-7; D may be TRBD1 (6 bases). The CDR3 length is 12 residues. The ends were cut back, 10 bases at V and 2 bases at J, with 12 bases in the middle. In germline, CDR1 is MNHEY, CDR2 SVGAGI. This CDR3 reads CATKAGAYEQYF. DNA of the CDR3: TGTGCCACCAAGGCAGGGGCCTACGAGCAGTACTTC.

The gene calls are TRBV28 and TRBJ2-7, with TRBD2 identical over 7 bases. Germline trimming cut 5 bases from V and 2 bases from J; bases unmatched to any gene: 12. This CDR3 contains 16 residues. Germline CDR1 reads MDHEN; CDR2 reads SYDVKM. The CDR3 DNA is TGTGCCAGCAGTACCCCCGGGCGGGGGACCCCCTACGAGCAGTACTTC. This codes for CASSTPGRGTPYEQYF.

This rearrangement joins TRBV29-1 to TRBJ1-5; 8 positions match TRBD1. The germline gives CDR1 SQVTM, CDR2 ANQGSEA. This CDR3 region has 13 residues. The junction had 6 bases not matched to a gene; V was cut back by 5 bases and J by 6 bases. Here the CDR3 DNA reads TGCAGCGTTCAAGGACAGGGTAGTCAGCCCCAGCATTTT. Its protein is CSVQGQGSQPQHF.

CDR3 bases: TGTGCCAGCAGCGAATCCCTTTGGGGACAGAGGAACACCGGGGAGCTGTTTTTT. Its translation is CASSESLWGQRNTGELFF. V usage is TRBV7-2 and J usage is TRBJ2-2; 7 bases are shared with TRBD1. The V and J ends lost 5 bases and 1 base, in that order; junction bases with no gene match: 13. The CDR3 length is 18 residues. From germline, CDR1 is SGHTA and CDR2 FQGNSA.

The genes are TRBV4-1 and TRBJ2-1; TRBD1 might be the D (6 bases). Between the trimmed V and J ends, which lost 0 bases and 8 bases, there was a span of 17 bases. Germline lookup yields CDR1 MGHRA and CDR2 YSYEKL. The CDR3 is 16 amino acids. CDR3 coding DNA: TGCGCCAGCAGCCAAGAGCGGTTACAGGGTGGCCATGAGCAGTTCTTC. Translating it yields CASSQERLQGGHEQFF.

This chain uses TRBV5-6 with TRBJ1-3; D remains ambiguous. In germline, CDR1 is SGHDT, CDR2 YYEEEE. V gave up 2 bases and J gave up 4 bases, with 10 bases separating them. This CDR3 spans 14 amino acids. DNA for the CDR3: TGTGCCAGCAGCTTAAGAGGGCTCGGAAACACCATATATTTT. This codes for CASSLRGLGNTIYF. The full variable domain, its missing parts supplied by reference TRBV5-6 and TRBJ1-3, is DAGVTQSPTHLIKTRGQQVTLRCSPKSGHDTVSWYQQALGQGPQFIFQYYEEEERQRGNFPDRFSGHQFPNYSSELNVNALLLGDSALYLCASSLRGLGNTIYFGEGSWLTVV.

The chain employs TRBV2 and TRBJ2-3, with 7 bases that match TRBD2. The CDR3 sequence is 15 residues long. The trim removed 4 bases at V and 1 base at J, leaving 5 bases unmatched. The germline V gene encodes CDR1 SNHLY and CDR2 FYNNEI. CDR3 sequence reads: CASSVPGRRTDTQYF. The CDR3 DNA is TGTGCCAGCAGTGTTCCCGGGAGGCGCACAGATACGCAGTATTTT.

The rearrangement links TRBV28 to TRBJ2-3; D is tentatively TRBD1 or TRBD2 (5 bases each). The CDR3 runs to 15 residues. The V end lost 7 bases, the J end lost 0 bases, and 14 bases lay between the germline ends. Germline V gene sequence: CDR1 MDHEN, CDR2 SYDVKM. CDR3 nucleotides: TGTGCCAGCACCCCGGGGACGGGAAGCACAGATACGCAGTATTTT. This encodes CASTPGTGSTDTQYF.

The chain links TRBV27 to TRBJ1-2; TRBD1 matches 7 bases. After removal of 5 bases from V and 7 bases from J, the junction contained 10 bases not matched to a gene. The germline CDR1 and CDR2 sequences are MNHEY and SMNVEV (reference sequence). This CDR3 is built from 14 residues. DNA of the CDR3: TGTGCCAGCAGTCCTAGGGGGCAACCTTCTGGCTACACCTTC. This sequence encodes CASSPRGQPSGYTF.

J is TRBJ1-5 and V is TRBV27; 9 bases agree with TRBD1. After removal of 3 bases from V and 7 bases from J, the junction contained 7 bases not matched to a gene. Germline-derived CDR1 and CDR2 are MNHEY and SMNVEV (reference sequence). CDR3 size: 15 residues. This CDR3 is CASSLTQGAGQPQHF. The DNA of the CDR3 is TGTGCCAGCAGTTTGACACAGGGGGCGGGACAGCCCCAGCATTTT.

The V and J genes are TRBV5-1 and TRBJ2-5, with D unclear. V lost 5 bases and J 2 bases, leaving 16 bases between the germline ends. This CDR3 has 15 residues. CDR1 and CDR2 from the germline V gene are SGHRS and YFSETQ. The CDR3 loop reads CASRLVSSIQETQYF. The CDR3, as DNA: TGCGCCAGCAGGCTAGTCTCCTCCATTCAAGAGACCCAGTACTTC.